The entry below describes one T cell receptor beta chain. In the authors' workflow: Amplified reference gene primers provided the basis for estimating nucleated cell counts. Profiled with immunoSEQ multiplex PCR; TCRdb holds only in-frame clones, not every one. The V and J calls and the clone size are those of that table, but D and trimming were determined from the DNA. The sample records over 350,000 clones, 70% to 90% being singletons. The data derive from a study of blood T cell repertoires in COVID-19. CDR3 length: 13 amino acids. CDR1 is WSHSY, CDR2 SAAADI, per germline. V was clipped by 4 bases and J by 3 bases, with 9 bases between them. Participants were aged roughly 18 to 100 years from approximately 23 US areas.

The clonotype was recovered from a woman younger than 35 who had recovered from COVID-19. The source material was PBMCs or T cells enriched from blood (not recorded which). V is TRBV10-2 and J is TRBJ1-2, with a tentative D call TRBD1 (5 bases). CDR3 residues: CASSAGRDYGYTF. The CDR3 DNA follows: TGCGCCAGCAGTGCGGGCAGGGACTATGGCTACACCTTC.